This T cell receptor (beta chain) was documented in a study of early stage breast cancer tumors. Study-wide background: About 80% of the 16 invasive tumors were ER+, PR+ and HER2-.

Germline lookup yields CDR1 SGHRS and CDR2 YFSETQ. The V and J ends lost 6 bases and 0 bases respectively, with 13 bases between them. CDR3 size: 14 residues. Turning to this clone: Its specificity is unknown.

Blood replicates held 0.5 ug DNA, tumor or normal breast roughly 1.5 ug, two each. Using immunoSEQ multiplex PCR, the repertoire was profiled, and TCRdb retains in-frame clones only, with some absent. The sample has some 5,000 clones; roughly 68% are singletons. The study's findings and limits: Compared with adjacent normal breast tissue, tumors showed roughly 2.5-fold greater T cell density and higher clonality.

Sequenced material: normal breast tissue next to the tumor. This receptor was taken from a person aged 55 to 70 with breast cancer. The chain links TRBV5-1 to TRBJ2-7; tentatively, D is TRBD1 (5 bases). The CDR3 sequence is CASTDTGGSYEQYF. The CDR3 nucleotides read TGCGCCAGCACTGACACAGGCGGCTCCTACGAGCAGTACTTC.